This T cell receptor (beta chain) was recorded in a study of T cell responses to AZD1222 COVID-19 vaccine. This CDR3 region has 16 residues. V lost 0 bases, J lost 5 bases, and 8 bases stayed unmatched. Germline CDR1 reads MNHEY; CDR2 reads SVGAGI. Data came from immunoSEQ multiplex PCR; TCRdb stores just in-frame clones and leaves some out. The repertoire holds some 110,000 clones, with 85% to 90% as singletons. The V gene is TRBV6-5, the J gene TRBJ2-5; the match to TRBD1 covers 8 bases. This specimen consisted of peripheral blood, obtained on day 0 of AZD1222 vaccination. This clonotype was obtained from an adult in good health. CDR3 in DNA: TGTGCCAGCAGTTACTCGCGGCGGACAGGGATTGAGACCCAGTACTTC. Translation: CASSYSRRTGIETQYF.